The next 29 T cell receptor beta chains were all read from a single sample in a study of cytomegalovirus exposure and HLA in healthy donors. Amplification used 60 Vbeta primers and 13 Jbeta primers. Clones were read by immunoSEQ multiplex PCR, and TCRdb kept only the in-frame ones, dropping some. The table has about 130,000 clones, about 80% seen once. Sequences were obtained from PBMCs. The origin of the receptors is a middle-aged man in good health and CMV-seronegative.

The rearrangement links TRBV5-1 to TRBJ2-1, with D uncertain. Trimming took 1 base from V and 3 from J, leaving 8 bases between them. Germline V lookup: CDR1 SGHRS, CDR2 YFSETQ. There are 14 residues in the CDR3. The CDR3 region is CASSLRQDYNEQFF. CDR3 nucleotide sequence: TGCGCCAGCAGCTTGAGGCAGGACTACAATGAGCAGTTCTTC.

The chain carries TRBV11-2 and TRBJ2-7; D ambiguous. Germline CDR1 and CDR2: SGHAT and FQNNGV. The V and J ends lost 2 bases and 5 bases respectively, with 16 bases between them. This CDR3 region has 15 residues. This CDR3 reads CASSLSGRGGDEQYF. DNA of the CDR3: TGTGCCAGCAGCTTATCGGGTCGTGGTGGAGACGAGCAGTACTTC.

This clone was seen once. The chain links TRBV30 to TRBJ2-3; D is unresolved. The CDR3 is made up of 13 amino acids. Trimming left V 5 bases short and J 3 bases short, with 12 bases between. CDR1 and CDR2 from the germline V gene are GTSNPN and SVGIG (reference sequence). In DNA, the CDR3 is TGTGCCTGGGACCTTATGCGGACAGATACGCAGTATTTT. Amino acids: CAWDLMRTDTQYF.

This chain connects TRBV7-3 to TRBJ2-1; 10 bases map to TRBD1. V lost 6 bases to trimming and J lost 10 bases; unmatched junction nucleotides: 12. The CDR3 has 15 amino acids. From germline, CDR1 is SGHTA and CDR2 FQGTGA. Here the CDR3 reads CASSLQDRGFGEQFF. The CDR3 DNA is TGTGCCAGCAGTCTTCAGGACAGGGGGTTTGGGGAGCAGTTCTTC.

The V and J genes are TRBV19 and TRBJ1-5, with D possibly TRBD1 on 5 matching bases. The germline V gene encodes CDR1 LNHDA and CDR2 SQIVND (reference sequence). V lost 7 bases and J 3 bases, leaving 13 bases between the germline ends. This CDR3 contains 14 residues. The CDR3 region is CASTPDSPNQPQHF. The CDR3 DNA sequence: TGTGCCAGTACCCCAGACAGCCCCAATCAGCCCCAGCATTTT.

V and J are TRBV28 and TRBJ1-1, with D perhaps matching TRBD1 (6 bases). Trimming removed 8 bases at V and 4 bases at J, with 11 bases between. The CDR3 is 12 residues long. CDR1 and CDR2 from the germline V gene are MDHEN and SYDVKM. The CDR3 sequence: CASQMTGTEAFF. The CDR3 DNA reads TGTGCCAGCCAGATGACAGGCACTGAAGCTTTCTTT.

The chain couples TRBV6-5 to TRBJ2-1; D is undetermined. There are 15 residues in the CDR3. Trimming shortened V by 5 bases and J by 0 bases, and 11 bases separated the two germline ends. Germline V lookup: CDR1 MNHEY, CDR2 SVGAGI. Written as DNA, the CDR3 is TGTGCCAGCAGTGGCCAGGCCACCTCCTACAATGAGCAGTTCTTC. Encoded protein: CASSGQATSYNEQFF.

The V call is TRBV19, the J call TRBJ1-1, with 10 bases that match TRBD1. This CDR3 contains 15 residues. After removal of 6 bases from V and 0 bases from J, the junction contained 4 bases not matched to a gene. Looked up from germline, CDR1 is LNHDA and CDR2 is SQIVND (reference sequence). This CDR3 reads CASRGQGDMNTEAFF. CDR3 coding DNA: TGTGCCAGTAGAGGACAGGGGGACATGAACACTGAAGCTTTCTTT.

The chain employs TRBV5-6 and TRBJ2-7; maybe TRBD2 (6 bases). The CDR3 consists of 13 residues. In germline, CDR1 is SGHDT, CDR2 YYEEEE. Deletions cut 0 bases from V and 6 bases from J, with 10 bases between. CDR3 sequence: CASSLAQEGEQYF. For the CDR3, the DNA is TGTGCCAGCAGCTTGGCACAGGAGGGCGAGCAGTACTTC.

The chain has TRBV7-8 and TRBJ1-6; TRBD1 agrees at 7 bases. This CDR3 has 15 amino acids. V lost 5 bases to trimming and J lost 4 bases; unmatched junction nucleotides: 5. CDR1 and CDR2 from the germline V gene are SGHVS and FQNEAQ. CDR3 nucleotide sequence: TGTGCCAGCAGCCGTTCACAGGGGTATAATTCACCCCTCCACTTT. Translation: CASSRSQGYNSPLHF.

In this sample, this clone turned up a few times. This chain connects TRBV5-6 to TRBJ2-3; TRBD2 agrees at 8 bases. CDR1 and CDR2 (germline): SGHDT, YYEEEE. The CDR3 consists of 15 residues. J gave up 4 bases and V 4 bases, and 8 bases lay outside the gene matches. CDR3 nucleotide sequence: TGTGCCAGCAGCCCAAGCGGGGGTTGGCCAGATACGCAGTATTTT. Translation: CASSPSGGWPDTQYF.

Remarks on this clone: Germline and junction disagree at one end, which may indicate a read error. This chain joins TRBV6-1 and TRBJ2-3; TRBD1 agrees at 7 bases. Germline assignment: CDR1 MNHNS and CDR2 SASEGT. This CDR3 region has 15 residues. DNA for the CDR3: TGTTCCAGCAGTGAAGGGGGCGGAAGAACAGATACGCAGTATTTT. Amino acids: CSSSEGGGRTDTQYF.

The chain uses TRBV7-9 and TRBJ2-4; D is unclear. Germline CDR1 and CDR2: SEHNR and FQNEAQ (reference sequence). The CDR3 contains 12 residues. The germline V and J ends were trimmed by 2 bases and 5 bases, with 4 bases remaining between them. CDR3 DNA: TGTGCCAGCAGCTTATCGGAAAACATTCAGTACTTC. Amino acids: CASSLSENIQYF.

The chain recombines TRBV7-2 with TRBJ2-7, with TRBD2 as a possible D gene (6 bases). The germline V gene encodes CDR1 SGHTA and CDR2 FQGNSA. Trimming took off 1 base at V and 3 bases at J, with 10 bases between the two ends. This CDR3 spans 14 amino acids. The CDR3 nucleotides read TGTGCCAGCAGCTTAGGCCAGGGAGGCTACGAGCAGTACTTC. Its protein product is CASSLGQGGYEQYF.

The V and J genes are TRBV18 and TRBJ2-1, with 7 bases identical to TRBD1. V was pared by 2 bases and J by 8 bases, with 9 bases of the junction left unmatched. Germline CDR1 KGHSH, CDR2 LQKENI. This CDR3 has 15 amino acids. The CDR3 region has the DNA TGTGCCAGCTCACCAGGGCAGGGGGTTTCGGATGAGCAGTTCTTC. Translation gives CASSPGQGVSDEQFF.

Here the CDR3 DNA reads TGCAGCGGCGGGGACCCATCCTACGAGCAGTACTTC. Translated, it gives CSGGDPSYEQYF. The chain employs TRBV29-1 and TRBJ2-5, with a tentative D call TRBD2 (6 bases). Matching the DNA end better, TRBJ2-7 makes the J call doubtful. The length of the CDR3 is 12 residues. Germline V gives CDR1 SQVTM, CDR2 ANQGSEA.

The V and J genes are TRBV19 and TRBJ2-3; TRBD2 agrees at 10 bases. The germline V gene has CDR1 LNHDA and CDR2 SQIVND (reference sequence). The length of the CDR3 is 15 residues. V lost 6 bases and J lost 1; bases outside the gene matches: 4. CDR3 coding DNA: TGTGCCAGTAGGAAGCTAGCGGGGGGCACAGATACGCAGTATTTT. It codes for CASRKLAGGTDTQYF.

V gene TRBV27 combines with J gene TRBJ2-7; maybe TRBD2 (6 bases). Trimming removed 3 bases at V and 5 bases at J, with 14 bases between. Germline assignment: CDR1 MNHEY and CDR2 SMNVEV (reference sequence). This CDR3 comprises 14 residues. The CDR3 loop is CASSFGGPQNEQYF. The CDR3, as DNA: TGTGCCAGCAGTTTCGGGGGACCTCAGAACGAGCAGTACTTC.

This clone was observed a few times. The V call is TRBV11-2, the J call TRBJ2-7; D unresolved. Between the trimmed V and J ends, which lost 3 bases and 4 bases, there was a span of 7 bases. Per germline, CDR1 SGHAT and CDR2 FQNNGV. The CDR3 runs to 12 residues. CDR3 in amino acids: CASSFSFYEQYF. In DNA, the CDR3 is TGTGCCAGCAGCTTTTCGTTTTACGAGCAGTACTTC.

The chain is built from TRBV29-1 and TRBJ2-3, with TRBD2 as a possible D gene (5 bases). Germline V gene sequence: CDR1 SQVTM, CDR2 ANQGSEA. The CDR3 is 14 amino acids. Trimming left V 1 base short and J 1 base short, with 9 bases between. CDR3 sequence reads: CSVEGGSGTDTQYF. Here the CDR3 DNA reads TGCAGCGTTGAAGGAGGGTCTGGCACAGATACGCAGTATTTT.

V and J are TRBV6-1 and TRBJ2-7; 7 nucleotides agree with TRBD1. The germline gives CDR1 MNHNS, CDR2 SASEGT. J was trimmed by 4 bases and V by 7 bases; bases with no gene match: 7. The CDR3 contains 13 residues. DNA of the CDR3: TGTGCCAGCAAGCCGGGACAGCCTTACGAGCAGTACTTC. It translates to CASKPGQPYEQYF.

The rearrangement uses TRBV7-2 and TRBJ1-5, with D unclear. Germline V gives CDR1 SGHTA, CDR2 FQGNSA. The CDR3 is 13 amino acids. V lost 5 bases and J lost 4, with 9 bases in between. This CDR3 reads CASSPGKNQPQHF. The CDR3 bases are TGTGCCAGCAGCCCCGGGAAGAATCAGCCCCAGCATTTT. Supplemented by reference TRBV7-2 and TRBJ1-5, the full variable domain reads GAGVSQSPSNKVTEKGKDVELRCDPISGHTALYWYRQSLGQGLEFLIYFQGNSAPDKSGLPSDRFSAERTGGSVSTLTIQRTQQEDSAVYLCASSPGKNQPQHFGDGTRLSIL.

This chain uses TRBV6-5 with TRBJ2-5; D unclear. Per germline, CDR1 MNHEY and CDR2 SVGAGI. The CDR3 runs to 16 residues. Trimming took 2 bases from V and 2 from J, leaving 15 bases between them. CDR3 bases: TGTGCCAGCAGTTACGGCCAACCGATCCTTCAAGAGACCCAGTACTTC. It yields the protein CASSYGQPILQETQYF.

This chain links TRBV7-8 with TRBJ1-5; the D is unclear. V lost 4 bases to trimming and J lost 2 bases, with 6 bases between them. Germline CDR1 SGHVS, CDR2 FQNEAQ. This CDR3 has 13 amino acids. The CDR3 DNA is TGTGCCAGCAGCTCCGTAGGCAATCAGCCCCAGCATTTT. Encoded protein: CASSSVGNQPQHF.

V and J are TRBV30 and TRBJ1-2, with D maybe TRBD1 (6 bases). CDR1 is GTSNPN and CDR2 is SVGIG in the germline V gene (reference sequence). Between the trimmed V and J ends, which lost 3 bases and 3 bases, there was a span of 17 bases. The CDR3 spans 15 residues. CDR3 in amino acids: CAWSVGARMDYGYTF. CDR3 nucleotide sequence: TGTGCCTGGAGCGTGGGGGCGAGAATGGACTATGGCTACACCTTC.

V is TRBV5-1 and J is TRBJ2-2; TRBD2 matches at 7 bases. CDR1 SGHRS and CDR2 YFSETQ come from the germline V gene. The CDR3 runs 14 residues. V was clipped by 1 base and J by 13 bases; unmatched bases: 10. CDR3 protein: CASSLLTLTGGLFF. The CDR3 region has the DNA TGCGCCAGCAGCTTGTTGACCTTAACGGGAGGGCTGTTTTTT.

In DNA, the CDR3 is TGTGCCAGCAGTTTATCCTCTCCGAGGGGGCCGTACAATGAGCAGTTCTTC. Protein product: CASSLSSPRGPYNEQFF. This chain joins TRBV27 and TRBJ2-1; 7 bases are a match to TRBD1. Germline-derived CDR1 and CDR2 are MNHEY and SMNVEV (reference sequence). V lost 0 bases and J lost 4; bases outside the gene matches: 9. CDR3 length equals 17 residues.

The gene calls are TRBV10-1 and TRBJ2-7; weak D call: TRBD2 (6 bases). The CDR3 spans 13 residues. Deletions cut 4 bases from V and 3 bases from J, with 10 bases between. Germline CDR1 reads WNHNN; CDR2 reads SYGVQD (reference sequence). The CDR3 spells CASSVAGNYEQYF. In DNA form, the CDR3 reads TGCGCCAGCAGTGTTGCGGGGAACTACGAGCAGTACTTC.

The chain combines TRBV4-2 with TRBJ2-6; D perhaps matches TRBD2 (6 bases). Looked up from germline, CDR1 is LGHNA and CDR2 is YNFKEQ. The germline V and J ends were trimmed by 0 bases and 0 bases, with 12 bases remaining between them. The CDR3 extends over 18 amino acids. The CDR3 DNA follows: TGTGCCAGCAGCCAAGATTGGGGAGGAAGCTCTGGGGCCAACGTCCTGACTTTC. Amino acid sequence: CASSQDWGGSSGANVLTF.